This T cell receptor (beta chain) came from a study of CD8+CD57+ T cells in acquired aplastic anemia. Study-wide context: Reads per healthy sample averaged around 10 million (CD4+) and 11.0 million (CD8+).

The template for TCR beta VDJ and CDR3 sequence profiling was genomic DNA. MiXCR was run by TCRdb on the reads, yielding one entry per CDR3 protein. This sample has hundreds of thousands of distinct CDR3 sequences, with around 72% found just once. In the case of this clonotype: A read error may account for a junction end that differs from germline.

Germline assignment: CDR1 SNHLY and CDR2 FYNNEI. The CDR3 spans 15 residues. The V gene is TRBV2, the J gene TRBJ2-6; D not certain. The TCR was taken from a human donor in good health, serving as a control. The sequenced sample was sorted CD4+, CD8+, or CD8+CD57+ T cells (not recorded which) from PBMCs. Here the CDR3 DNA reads TGTGCCAGCAGTTACGGCTTCTCTGGGTCCAACGTCCTGACTTTC. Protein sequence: CASSYGFSGSNVLTF.